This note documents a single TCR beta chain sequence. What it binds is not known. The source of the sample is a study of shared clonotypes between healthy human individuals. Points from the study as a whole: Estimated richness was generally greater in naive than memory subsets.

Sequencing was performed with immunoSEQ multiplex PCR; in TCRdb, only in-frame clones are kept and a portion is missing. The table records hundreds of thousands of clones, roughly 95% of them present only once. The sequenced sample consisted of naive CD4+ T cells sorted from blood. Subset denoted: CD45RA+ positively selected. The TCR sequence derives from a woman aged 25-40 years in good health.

In nucleotides, the CDR3 is TGCGCCAGCAGCTTGGTGGTAGGAGGGCTCTACGAGCAGTACTTC. This translates into CASSLVVGGLYEQYF. V and J are TRBV5-1 and TRBJ2-7; tentative D call: TRBD2 (6 bases). The V end lost 0 bases, the J end lost 3 bases, and 13 bases lay between the germline ends. CDR1 is SGHRS and CDR2 is YFSETQ in the germline V gene. The CDR3 runs to 15 residues.